The present T cell receptor (beta chain) was sequenced within a study of blood T cells in healthy people across ages. PCR was performed a second time for about 7 to 11 cycles using a sample-barcoded 5' primer and a J-beta primer mix. TCRdb used MiXCR to reprocess the 5' RACE reads, holding one entry per CDR3 protein. The table lists around 800,000 distinct CDR3 sequences, roughly 25% of them singletons. This CDR3 region has 16 residues. CDR1 is PRHDT, CDR2 FYEKMQ, per germline (reference sequence). After removal of 2 bases from V and 5 bases from J, the junction contained 12 bases not matched to a gene. This clonotype was observed a handful of times. These same data were also listed under a study on T cells of mothers and their children.

Sequencing was performed on blood. The sequence came from a boy under 18 in good health. This chain links TRBV13 with TRBJ2-7, with 7 bases aligning to TRBD1. The CDR3 bases are TGTGCCAGCAGCTTACCAACCTCAGACAGGGCCCACGAGCAGTACTTC. Translated: CASSLPTSDRAHEQYF.